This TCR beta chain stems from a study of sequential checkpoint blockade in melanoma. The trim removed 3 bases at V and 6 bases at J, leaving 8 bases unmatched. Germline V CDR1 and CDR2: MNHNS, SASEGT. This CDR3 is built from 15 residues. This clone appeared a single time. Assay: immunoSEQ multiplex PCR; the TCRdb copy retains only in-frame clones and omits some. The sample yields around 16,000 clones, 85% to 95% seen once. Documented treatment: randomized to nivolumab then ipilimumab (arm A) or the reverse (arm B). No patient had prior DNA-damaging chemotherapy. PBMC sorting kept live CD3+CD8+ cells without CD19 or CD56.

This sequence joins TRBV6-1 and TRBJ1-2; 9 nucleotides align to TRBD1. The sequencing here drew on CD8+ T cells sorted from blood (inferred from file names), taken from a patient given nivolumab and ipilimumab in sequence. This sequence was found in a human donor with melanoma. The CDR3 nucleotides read TGTGCCAGCAGTGAGCGCCTGCACAGGGGGCATGGCTACACCTTC. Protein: CASSERLHRGHGYTF.